The sequence of this T cell receptor (beta chain) was determined in a study of type 1 regulatory T cells. Across the whole study: An in vitro protocol generated T-allo10, a Tr1-enriched, alloantigen-specific CD4 T cell product.

Notes on the study in general: Tr1 cells had a more restricted TCR repertoire than non-Tr1 cells.

The germline gives CDR1 SGHTA, CDR2 FQGNSA. Deletions cut 8 bases from V and 0 bases from J, with 14 bases between. The CDR3 is made up of 14 amino acids. This clonotype was observed many times. Its target is not known. MiXCR was run by TCRdb on the reads, yielding one entry per CDR3 protein. The profile shows about 59,000 distinct CDR3 sequences, 62% of them singletons. The V gene is TRBV7-2, the J gene TRBJ2-7, with a possible D match to TRBD2 (6 bases). The receptor's source is a human donor in good health. Source material: cultured non-Tr1 T cells, either the whole culture or a sorted T cell fraction (not recorded which). The CDR3 sequence is CASGREYHSYEQYF. The CDR3 nucleotides are TGTGCCAGCGGCCGGGAGTACCACTCCTACGAGCAGTACTTC.